The 24 T cell receptor beta chains presented below share a single source sample, sequenced in a study of T cells in tumors after PD-1 blockade. The repertoire was sequenced with immunoSEQ multiplex PCR; TCRdb's copy has only in-frame clones and lacks some. The sample carries around 50,000 clones, approximately 80% recorded once. The sample was PBMCs, taken before anti-PD-1 therapy. These receptors all stem from a human donor with advanced basal cell or squamous cell carcinoma (not recorded which).

The DNA for the CDR3 is TGTGCCAGCTCACCTGGGCAGGCCTCGGGACAGCCCCAGCATTTT. This sequence encodes CASSPGQASGQPQHF. V is TRBV18 and J is TRBJ1-5; D is unclear. This CDR3 is built from 15 residues. V was cut by 3 bases and J by 7 bases, with 16 bases left in between. CDR1 and CDR2 from the germline V gene are KGHSH and LQKENI. Full variable domain (outside the CDR3, taken from reference TRBV18 and TRBJ1-5): NAGVMQNPRHLVRRRGQEARLRCSPMKGHSHVYWYRQLPEEGLKFMVYLQKENIIDESGMPKERFSAEFPKEGPSILRIQQVVRGDSAAYFCASSPGQASGQPQHFGDGTRLSIL.

J is TRBJ2-1 and V is TRBV2; D is uncertain. The CDR3 has 13 amino acids. Trimming took off 1 base at V and 3 bases at J, with 4 bases between the two ends. Looked up from germline, CDR1 is SNHLY and CDR2 is FYNNEI. The CDR3 DNA is TGTGCCAGCAGTGAAGGGGACTACAATGAGCAGTTCTTC. It is translated as CASSEGDYNEQFF.

This sequence joins TRBV7-9 and TRBJ2-5, with a tentative D call TRBD1 (6 bases). The CDR3 consists of 15 residues. Deletions cut 1 base from V and 5 bases from J, with 14 bases between. CDR1 SEHNR and CDR2 FQNEAQ come from the germline V gene (reference sequence). In DNA, the CDR3 is TGTGCCAGCAGCTTAGGGGACAATCGAGAGGAGACCCAGTACTTC. It codes for CASSLGDNREETQYF. The full variable domain, in which reference TRBV7-9 and TRBJ2-5 provide the parts outside the CDR3, is DTGVSQNPRHKITKRGQNVTFRCDPISEHNRLYWYRQTLGQGPEFLTYFQNEAQLEKSRLLSDRFSAERPKGSFSTLEIQRTEQGDSAMYLCASSLGDNREETQYFGPGTRLLVL.

V is TRBV5-1 and J is TRBJ2-2, with D possibly being TRBD2 (5 bases). Per germline, CDR1 SGHRS and CDR2 YFSETQ. The CDR3 sequence is 13 residues long. V dropped 0 bases and J dropped 5 bases, with 5 bases sitting between them. The CDR3 region has the DNA TGCGCCAGCAGCTTGGCGGGGACCGGGGAGCTGTTTTTT. Protein product: CASSLAGTGELFF.

The genes are TRBV7-9 and TRBJ2-3; TRBD2 agrees at 13 bases. The CDR3 length is 14 residues. The V gene end was trimmed by 8 bases and the J gene end by 2 bases; junction bases not matched to a gene: 1. Germline values: CDR1 SEHNR, CDR2 FQNEAQ (reference sequence). DNA of the CDR3: TGTGCCAGCGGGACTAGCGGGAACACAGATACGCAGTATTTT. Protein product: CASGTSGNTDTQYF.

J is TRBJ1-2 and V is TRBV28; possibly TRBD1 for D (5 bases). V was cut by 10 bases and J by 8 bases, with 17 bases left in between. The germline V gene has CDR1 MDHEN and CDR2 SYDVKM. This CDR3 comprises 12 residues. CDR3 sequence (DNA): TGTGCCACTCCGGGGGAGACGGGCGGCTACACCTTC. This gives the protein CATPGETGGYTF.

The J gene is TRBJ2-7, the V gene TRBV9, with D maybe TRBD1 (6 bases). V was clipped by 2 bases and J by 7 bases, with 16 bases between them. The CDR3 runs 14 residues. CDR1 is SGDLS, CDR2 YYNGEE, per germline. Here the CDR3 DNA reads TGTGCCAGCAGCGTTCAGGGGCCACCTTCGGAGCAGTACTTC. It encodes CASSVQGPPSEQYF.

By share of the sample, this clone is medium-sized. V is TRBV6-5 and J is TRBJ1-2; D remains unclear. Trimming pared 8 bases from V and 0 bases from J, leaving 13 bases between. The CDR3 runs 14 residues. Germline values: CDR1 MNHEY, CDR2 SVGAGI. The CDR3 DNA follows: TGTGCCAGCGAAAATGAGCCAGCTAACTATGGCTACACCTTC. Its protein product is CASENEPANYGYTF.

This clone showed up just a few times. The rearrangement joins TRBV5-1 to TRBJ2-3; 9 nucleotides match TRBD2. Germline CDR1 reads SGHRS; CDR2 reads YFSETQ. This CDR3 is built from 15 residues. Trimming cost V 3 bases and J 5 bases; bases outside gene matches: 7. DNA of the CDR3: TGCGCCAGCAGCTCAGGGACTAGCTATGAAGATACGCAGTATTTT. This translates into CASSSGTSYEDTQYF.

The J gene is TRBJ1-5, the V gene TRBV6-1; TRBD1 might be the D (6 bases). The CDR3 is made up of 14 amino acids. V dropped 3 bases and J dropped 9 bases, with 15 bases sitting between them. Per the germline V gene, CDR1 is MNHNS and CDR2 is SASEGT. The CDR3 is CASSEGGGPVPQHF. DNA of the CDR3: TGTGCCAGCAGTGAGGGGGGGGGCCCGGTGCCCCAGCATTTT.

In nucleotides, the CDR3 is TGTGCCAGCAGCCAAGGGGACAGGCCCCCTGGCGAGCAGTACTTC. This gives the protein CASSQGDRPPGEQYF. The chain combines TRBV3-1 (or the pseudogene TRBV3-2) with TRBJ2-7; the match to TRBD1 covers 8 bases. This CDR3 region has 15 residues. The V segment lost 1 base and the J segment 6 bases; nucleotides outside the gene matches: 8. The germline V gene has CDR1 LGHDT and CDR2 YNNKEL (reference sequence).

Relative to its sample, this clone is medium-sized. J is TRBJ1-1 and V is TRBV15, with D possibly TRBD1 on 6 matching bases. This CDR3 region has 15 residues. Looked up from germline, CDR1 is LNHNV and CDR2 is YYDKDF (reference sequence). Trimming pared 1 base from V and 3 bases from J, leaving 12 bases between. DNA for the CDR3: TGTGCCACCAGCAGAGCGACAGGTAGGGACACTGAAGCTTTCTTT. Protein sequence: CATSRATGRDTEAFF.

V and J are TRBV6-5 and TRBJ1-4; 7 nucleotides align to TRBD1. CDR1 is MNHEY and CDR2 is SVGAGI in the germline V gene. J gave up 4 bases and V 6 bases, and 2 bases lay outside the gene matches. This CDR3 is built from 13 residues. The CDR3 DNA reads TGTGCCAGCAGCCGGGACAGTAATGAAAAACTGTTTTTT. The encoded protein is CASSRDSNEKLFF.

The rearrangement uses TRBV28 and TRBJ2-1, with D possibly TRBD2 on 5 matching bases. The CDR3 is made up of 12 amino acids. Per the germline V gene, CDR1 is MDHEN and CDR2 is SYDVKM. The germline V and J ends were trimmed by 2 bases and 9 bases, with 8 bases remaining between them. The CDR3 DNA follows: TGTGCCAGCAGTTTACGGACTTTTGAGCAGTTCTTC. Its translation: CASSLRTFEQFF.

This clone has just a few counts. The chain carries TRBV29-1 and TRBJ1-4, with 7 positions matching TRBD1. Germline CDR1 is SQVTM and CDR2 is ANQGSEA. The CDR3 has 14 residues. J lost 2 bases, V lost 4 bases, and 4 bases had no gene match. In DNA, the CDR3 is TGCAGCGTTGGACAGGGTTCGACTAATGAAAAACTGTTTTTT. This translates into CSVGQGSTNEKLFF.

This chain uses TRBV12-3 or TRBV12-4 with TRBJ1-1, with unresolved D. Trimming pared 8 bases from V and 6 bases from J, leaving 16 bases between. There are 13 residues in the CDR3. Here the CDR3 reads CASRPGGFAEAFF. The CDR3 bases are TGTGCCAGCCGGCCCGGAGGTTTTGCTGAAGCTTTCTTT.

The genes are TRBV29-1 and TRBJ2-7; D is perhaps TRBD2 (5 bases). V was trimmed by 6 bases and J by 6 bases, leaving 15 bases between them. Germline V gene sequence: CDR1 SQVTM, CDR2 ANQGSEA. The CDR3 totals 12 residues. CDR3 coding DNA: TGCAGCGTAAAGCCCTCAAGCGGCGAGCAGTACTTC. It yields the protein CSVKPSSGEQYF.

This clone was seen only a few times. This chain joins TRBV2 and TRBJ2-2, with D perhaps matching TRBD2 (5 bases). This CDR3 spans 15 amino acids. Germline CDR1 reads SNHLY; CDR2 reads FYNNEI. V gave up 6 bases and J gave up 1 base, with 12 bases separating them. As DNA, the CDR3 is TGTGCCAGCAGGATGGACTCGGTGAACACCGGGGAGCTGTTTTTT. Residues: CASRMDSVNTGELFF.

The sample holds one count of this clone. The chain combines TRBV19 with TRBJ1-2, with D unclear. The germline gives CDR1 LNHDA, CDR2 SQIVND (reference sequence). The CDR3 is made up of 13 amino acids. The V end lost 3 bases, the J end lost 1 base, and 6 bases lay between the germline ends. The CDR3 DNA reads as TGTGCCAGTAGTATGAGGGTTAACTATGGCTACACCTTC. Translated, it gives CASSMRVNYGYTF.

V is TRBV2 and J is TRBJ1-1, with D tentatively TRBD1 (5 bases). Germline CDR1 SNHLY, CDR2 FYNNEI. This CDR3 contains 12 residues. Trimming pared 4 bases from V and 8 bases from J, leaving 11 bases between. CDR3 region: CASSANRGEAFF. CDR3 DNA: TGTGCCAGCAGTGCAAATAGGGGAGAAGCTTTCTTT.

The chain is built from TRBV19 and TRBJ2-5; tentatively, D is TRBD1 or TRBD2 (5 bases each). From germline, CDR1 is LNHDA and CDR2 SQIVND (reference sequence). This CDR3 spans 16 amino acids. V lost 2 bases to trimming and J lost 4 bases, with 17 bases between them. CDR3 nucleotide sequence: TGTGCCAGTAGTATAAATGGGGGAGACCCTGGAGAGACCCAGTACTTC. As protein: CASSINGGDPGETQYF.

The chain combines TRBV6-1 with TRBJ2-5, with 8 bases matching TRBD1. CDR3 length: 15 amino acids. The ends lost 2 bases at V and 9 bases at J; junction bases unmatched: 11. Germline V lookup: CDR1 MNHNS, CDR2 SASEGT. The CDR3 DNA is TGTGCCAGCAGTGAAACCGGGACAGGCACCACTGCCCAGTACTTC. It codes for CASSETGTGTTAQYF.

The V and J genes are TRBV10-3 and TRBJ1-1; D may be TRBD1 (6 bases). The V end was cut by 3 bases, the J end by 5 bases, with 10 bases between. Germline CDR1 ENHRY, CDR2 SYGVKD. This CDR3 spans 13 amino acids. This CDR3 reads CAISEGGRTEAFF. In DNA form, the CDR3 reads TGTGCCATCAGTGAAGGGGGGCGGACTGAAGCTTTCTTT.

The V and J genes are TRBV7-9 and TRBJ2-1, with 11 bases aligning to TRBD1. The CDR3 extends over 16 amino acids. Germline CDR1 is SEHNR and CDR2 is FQNEAQ (reference sequence). J lost 6 bases, V lost 4 bases, and 8 bases had no gene match. The CDR3 loop reads CASSSMDRGLFNEQFF. In DNA form, the CDR3 reads TGTGCCAGCAGCTCTATGGACAGGGGGCTTTTCAATGAGCAGTTCTTC.